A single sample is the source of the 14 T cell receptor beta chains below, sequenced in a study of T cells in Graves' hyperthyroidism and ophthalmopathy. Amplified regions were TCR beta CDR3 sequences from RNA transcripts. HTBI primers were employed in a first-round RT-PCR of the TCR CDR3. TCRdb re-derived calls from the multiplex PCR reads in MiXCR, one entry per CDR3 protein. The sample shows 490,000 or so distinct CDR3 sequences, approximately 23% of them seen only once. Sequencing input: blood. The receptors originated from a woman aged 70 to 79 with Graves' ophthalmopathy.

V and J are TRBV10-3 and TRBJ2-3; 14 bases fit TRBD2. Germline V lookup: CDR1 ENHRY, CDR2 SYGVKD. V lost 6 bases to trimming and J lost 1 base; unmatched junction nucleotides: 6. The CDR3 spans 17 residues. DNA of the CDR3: TGTGCCATCAGACCGGGACTAGCGGGAGTACGCACAGATACGCAGTATTTT. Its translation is CAIRPGLAGVRTDTQYF.

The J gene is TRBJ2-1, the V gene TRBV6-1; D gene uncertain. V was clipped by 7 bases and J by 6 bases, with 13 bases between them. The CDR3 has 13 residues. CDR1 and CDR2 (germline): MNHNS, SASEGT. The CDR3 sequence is CASKGGAGNEQFF. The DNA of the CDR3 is TGTGCCAGCAAGGGCGGTGCCGGCAATGAGCAGTTCTTC.

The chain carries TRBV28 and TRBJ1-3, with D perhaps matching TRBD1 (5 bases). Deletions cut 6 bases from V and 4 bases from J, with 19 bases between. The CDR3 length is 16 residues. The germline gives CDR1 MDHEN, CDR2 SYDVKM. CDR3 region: CASSFRAVGVGNTIYF. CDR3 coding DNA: TGTGCCAGCAGCTTCCGGGCCGTAGGGGTAGGAAACACCATATATTTT.

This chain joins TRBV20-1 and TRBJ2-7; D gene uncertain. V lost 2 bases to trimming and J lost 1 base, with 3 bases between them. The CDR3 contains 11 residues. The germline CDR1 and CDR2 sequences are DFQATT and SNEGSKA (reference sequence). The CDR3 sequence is CSARPSYEQYF. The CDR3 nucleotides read TGCAGTGCTAGACCTTCCTACGAGCAGTACTTC.

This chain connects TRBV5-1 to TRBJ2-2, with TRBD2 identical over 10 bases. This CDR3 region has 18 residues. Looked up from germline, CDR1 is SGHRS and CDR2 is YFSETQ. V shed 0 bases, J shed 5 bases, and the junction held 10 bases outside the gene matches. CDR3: CASSLGQASGRWTGELFF. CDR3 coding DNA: TGCGCCAGCAGCTTGGGGCAGGCTAGCGGGAGATGGACCGGGGAGCTGTTTTTT.

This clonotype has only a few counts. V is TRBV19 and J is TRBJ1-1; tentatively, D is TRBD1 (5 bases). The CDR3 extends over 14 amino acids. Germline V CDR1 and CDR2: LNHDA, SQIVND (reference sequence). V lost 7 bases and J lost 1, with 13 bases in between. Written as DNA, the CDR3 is TGTGCCAGTATTAGGGGCGATTGGAACACTGAAGCTTTCTTT. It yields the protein CASIRGDWNTEAFF.

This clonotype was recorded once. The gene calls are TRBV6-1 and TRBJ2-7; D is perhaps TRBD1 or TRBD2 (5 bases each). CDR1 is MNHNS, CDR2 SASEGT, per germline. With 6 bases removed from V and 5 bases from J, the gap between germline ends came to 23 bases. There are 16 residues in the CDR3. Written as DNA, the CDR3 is TGTGCCAGCAGAACCCCCGTGGGGCGGGCAAGCGACGAGCAGTACTTC. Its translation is CASRTPVGRASDEQYF.

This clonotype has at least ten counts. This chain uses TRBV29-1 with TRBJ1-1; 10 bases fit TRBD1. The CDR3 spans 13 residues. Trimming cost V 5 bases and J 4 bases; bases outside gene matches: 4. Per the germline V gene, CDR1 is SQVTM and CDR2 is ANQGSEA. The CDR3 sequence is CSVLRTGGTEAFF. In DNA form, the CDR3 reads TGCAGCGTTTTACGGACAGGGGGCACTGAAGCTTTCTTT. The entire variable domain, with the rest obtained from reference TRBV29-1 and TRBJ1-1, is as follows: SAVISQKPSRDICQRGTSLTIQCQVDSQVTMMFWYRQQPGQSLTLIATANQGSEATYESGFVIDKFPISRPNLTFSTLTVSNMSPEDSSIYLCSVLRTGGTEAFFGQGTRLTVV.

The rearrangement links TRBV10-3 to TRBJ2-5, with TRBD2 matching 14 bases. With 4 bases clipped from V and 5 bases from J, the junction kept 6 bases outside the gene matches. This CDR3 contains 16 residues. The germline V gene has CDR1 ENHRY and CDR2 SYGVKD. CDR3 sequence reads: CAISGEGLAGVETQYF. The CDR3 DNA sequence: TGTGCCATCAGTGGGGAGGGACTAGCGGGAGTGGAGACCCAGTACTTC.

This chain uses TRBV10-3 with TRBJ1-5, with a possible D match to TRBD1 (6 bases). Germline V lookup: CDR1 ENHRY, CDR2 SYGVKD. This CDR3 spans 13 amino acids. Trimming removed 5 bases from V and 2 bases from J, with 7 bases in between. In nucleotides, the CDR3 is TGTGCCATCAGTTCAGGGGGCAATCAGCCCCAGCATTTT. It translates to CAISSGGNQPQHF.

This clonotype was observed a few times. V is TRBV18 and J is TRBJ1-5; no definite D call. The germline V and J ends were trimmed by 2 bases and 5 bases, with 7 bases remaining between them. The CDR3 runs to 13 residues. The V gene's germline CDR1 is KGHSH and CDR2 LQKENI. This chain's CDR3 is CASSPSGDQPQHF. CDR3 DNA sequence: TGTGCCAGCTCACCAAGCGGGGATCAGCCCCAGCATTTT.

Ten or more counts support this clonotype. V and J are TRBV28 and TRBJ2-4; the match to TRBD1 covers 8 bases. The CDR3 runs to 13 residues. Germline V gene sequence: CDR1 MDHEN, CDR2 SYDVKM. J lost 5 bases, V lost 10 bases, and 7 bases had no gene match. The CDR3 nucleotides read TGTGCCATCCGCAAACAGGGGGAAAACATTCAGTACTTC. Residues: CAIRKQGENIQYF. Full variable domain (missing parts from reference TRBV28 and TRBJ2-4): DVKVTQSSRYLVKRTGEKVFLECVQDMDHENMFWYRQDPGLGLRLIYFSYDVKMKEKGDIPEGYSVSREKKERFSLILESASTNQTSMYLCAIRKQGENIQYFGAGTRLSVL.

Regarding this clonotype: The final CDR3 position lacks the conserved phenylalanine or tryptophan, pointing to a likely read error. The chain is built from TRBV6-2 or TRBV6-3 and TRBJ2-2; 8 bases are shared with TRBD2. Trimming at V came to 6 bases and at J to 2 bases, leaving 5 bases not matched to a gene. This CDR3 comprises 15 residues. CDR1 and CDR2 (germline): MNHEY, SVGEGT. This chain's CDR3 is CASRSTSGNTGELFS. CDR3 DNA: TGTGCCAGCAGGAGTACTAGCGGCAACACCGGGGAGCTGTTTTCT.

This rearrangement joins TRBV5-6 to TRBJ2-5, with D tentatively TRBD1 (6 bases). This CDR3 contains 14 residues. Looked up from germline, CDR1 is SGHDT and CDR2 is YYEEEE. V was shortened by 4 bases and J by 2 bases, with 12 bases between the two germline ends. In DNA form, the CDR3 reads TGTGCCAGCAGCCCCGGGACATCTCAAGAGACCCAGTACTTC. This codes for CASSPGTSQETQYF.